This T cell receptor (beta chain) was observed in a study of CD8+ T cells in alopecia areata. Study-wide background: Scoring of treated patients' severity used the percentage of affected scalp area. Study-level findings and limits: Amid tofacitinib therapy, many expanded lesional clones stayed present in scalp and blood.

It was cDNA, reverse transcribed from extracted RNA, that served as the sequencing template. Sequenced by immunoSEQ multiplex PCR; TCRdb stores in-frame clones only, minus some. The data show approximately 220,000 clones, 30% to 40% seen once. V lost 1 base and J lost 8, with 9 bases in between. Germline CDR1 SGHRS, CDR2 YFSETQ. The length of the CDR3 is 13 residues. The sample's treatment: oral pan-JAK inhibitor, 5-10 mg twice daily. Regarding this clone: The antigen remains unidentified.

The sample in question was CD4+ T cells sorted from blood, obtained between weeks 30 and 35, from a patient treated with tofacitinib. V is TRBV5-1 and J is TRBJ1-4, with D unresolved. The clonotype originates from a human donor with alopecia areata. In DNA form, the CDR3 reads TGCGCCAGCAGCTTGAGGGAATCCGAAAAACTGTTTTTT. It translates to CASSLRESEKLFF.